This TCR beta chain was obtained from a study of a mutant IDH1 vaccine in newly diagnosed glioma (dated by TCRdb to the early 2020s). Some background on the complete study: Vaccination began 4-6 weeks after radiotherapy alone, or alongside temozolomide cycles in the chemotherapy-containing groups. Longitudinal TCRB deep sequencing was done for 25 to 30 treated patients, wherever samples were available for exploratory analyses. Visit V12 was the week-35 safety follow-up and visit V13 was the week-47 end of study. Peripheral blood samples were drawn at six visits, namely V03 (baseline), V05, V07, V10, V12 and V13. Before enrollment, patients had received standard therapy of radiotherapy alone, temozolomide alone, or radiochemotherapy with temozolomide; most received the combination. Of the 30 to 35 patients who were treated, about 62% were male and about 40% were female, and the mean age was roughly 40 years. What the authors observed across the whole study: Pseudoprogression appeared unrelated to alterations in the top peripheral T cell clonotypes detected by TCRB sequencing. Selection of PBMC samples for TCRB deep sequencing was based on availability. Immune responses induced by the vaccine were seen in around 94% of patients across multiple MHC alleles. The authors noted that analyses of patient blood samples could not be reproduced because of sample limitations.

The time point label on this specimen signifies: week 47, end of study. Every vaccine dose consisted of 300 ug of a 20-mer mutant IDH1 peptide in Montanide, administered subcutaneously together with topical imiquimod. Patients received eight vaccinations in weeks 1, 3, 5, 7, 11, 15, 19 and 23, corresponding to visits V03 through V10. All donors had newly diagnosed IDH1-mutant astrocytomas of WHO grade 3 or 4 that showed loss of nuclear ATRX. The samples were drawn from NOA16, a multicentre, single-arm, open-label phase I trial in Germany that tested a mutant IDH1 peptide vaccine in humans for the first time. The DNeasy Blood and Tissue Kit was used to extract genomic DNA from EDTA blood for TCRB sequencing. Library preparation used the immunoSEQ multiplex PCR assay. The hsTCRB Kit was used according to the manufacturer's protocol to amplify rearranged TCR beta chain sequences. Sequencing of TCRB libraries was carried out on an Illumina MiSeq. The authors processed their data as follows. The proprietary platform of the kit vendor was used for demultiplexing, trimming and gene mapping. In TCRdb, the immuneACCESS table is reduced to in-frame sequences with V and J assigned. These tables do not hold every clone; where another copy was compared, an unresolved V gene accounts for under half, and the others remain unexplained. That table supplies the V and J calls and clone size; D and trimming were determined from the DNA. Recorded for this sample are about 56,000 clones; roughly 75% of them occurred a single time. The ten largest make up roughly 5% of the sample.

Taken from the germline V gene (reference sequence), the CDR1 and CDR2 loops are LNHDA and SQIVND. At the junction V is shortened by 6 bases and J by 1 base, with 10 bases in between. Its CDR3 holds 14 amino acids, cysteine through phenylalanine. The sequence is cut down to CDR3 DNA, 42 bases in frame from base 1. Points on this clone: Its binding antigen is unknown. The sample holds no much larger clone one base away, and base qualities are not on file.

The sequence came from a man aged 50 to 60 with glioma. Sample: PBMCs, taken from a glioma patient whose treatment included an IDH1 peptide vaccine. The chain employs TRBV19 and TRBJ1-5; the D gene is perhaps TRBD1, on 6 matching bases. At the DNA level, the sequence is TGTGCCAGTAGCACGGACAGAAGCAATCAGCCCCAGCATTTT. This translates into CASSTDRSNQPQHF.